Below are 9 T cell receptor beta chains sequenced from a single sample in a study of radiation and T cells in renal cell carcinoma. Sequencing used immunoSEQ multiplex PCR; TCRdb keeps in-frame clones, though not all of them. The sample has some 100,000 clones, 82% seen once; the top ten hold approximately 6.4%. Time point indicated: baseline pretreatment blood. Treatment described: 15 Gy SBRT to primary tumor, nephrectomy 4 weeks later. Sequenced material: blood, taken from a patient whose treatment included radiotherapy and nephrectomy. The receptors were sampled from a man aged 55 to 70 with renal cell carcinoma.

The chain couples TRBV10-1 to TRBJ1-1; D is uncertain. V gave up 0 bases and J gave up 4 bases, with 9 bases separating them. In germline, CDR1 is WNHNN, CDR2 SYGVQD (reference sequence). The CDR3 is 14 amino acids. CDR3 bases: TGCGCCAGCAGTGAGTCGAACGGATTCACTGAAGCTTTCTTT. This encodes CASSESNGFTEAFF.

The chain has TRBV10-3 and TRBJ2-2, with 11 bases lining up with TRBD2. The CDR3 loop spans 15 amino acids. V gave up 8 bases and J gave up 5 bases; unmatched junction bases: 7. From germline, CDR1 is ENHRY and CDR2 SYGVKD. CDR3 amino acids: CAIREGLAETGELFF. The CDR3 DNA follows: TGTGCCATCCGCGAGGGACTAGCGGAAACCGGGGAGCTGTTTTTT.

The chain employs TRBV11-2 and TRBJ2-7, with 7 bases identical to TRBD1. The germline V gene encodes CDR1 SGHAT and CDR2 FQNNGV. This CDR3 contains 14 residues. Trimming at V came to 1 base and at J to 4 bases, leaving 4 bases not matched to a gene. CDR3 nucleotide sequence: TGTGCCAGCAGCTTAGCGACAGGGATGTACGAGCAGTACTTC. This encodes CASSLATGMYEQYF.

This rearrangement joins TRBV21-1 to TRBJ2-1. TRBV21-1 is shown as a pseudogene. CDR3 length equals 15 residues. The CDR3 bases are TGTGCCAGCAGCAAAACCCCCAACAGGGACTCTGAGCAGTTCTTC. Encoded protein: CASSKTPNRDSEQFF.

The chain combines TRBV7-9 with TRBJ2-7; 8 bases match TRBD2. The CDR3 sequence is 14 residues long. V shed 5 bases, J shed 1 base, and the junction held 4 bases outside the gene matches. Per the germline V gene, CDR1 is SEHNR and CDR2 is FQNEAQ (reference sequence). DNA of the CDR3: TGTGCCAGCAGCCCTAGCGGGTTTTCCTACGAGCAGTACTTC. Residues: CASSPSGFSYEQYF.

J is TRBJ1-3 and V is TRBV5-1, with D possibly matching TRBD1 (6 bases). Germline V lookup: CDR1 SGHRS, CDR2 YFSETQ. The CDR3 has 14 residues. V was cut by 5 bases and J by 6 bases, with 15 bases left in between. The CDR3 is CASRDIGGLNTIYF. The CDR3 region has the DNA TGCGCCAGCAGAGACATCGGGGGGCTAAACACCATATATTTT.

The CDR3 here is CASSDVGDYPPWNTDTQYF. Here the CDR3 DNA reads TGTGCCAGCAGTGATGTAGGGGACTACCCCCCGTGGAACACAGATACGCAGTATTTT. The chain recombines TRBV2 with TRBJ2-3; 7 bases line up with TRBD2. The CDR3 is 19 residues long. Trimming took 3 bases from V and 2 from J; bases not matched to a gene: 17. Germline V lookup: CDR1 SNHLY, CDR2 FYNNEI.

The V call is TRBV10-3, the J call TRBJ2-1, with 10 bases lining up with TRBD2. The J segment lost 7 bases and the V segment lost 0 bases, leaving 3 bases of the junction unmatched. The CDR3 loop spans 15 amino acids. CDR1 is ENHRY, CDR2 SYGVKD, per germline. CDR3 region: CAISESSLAGNEQFF. The CDR3, as DNA: TGTGCCATCAGTGAGTCGTCACTAGCGGGGAATGAGCAGTTCTTC.

V and J are TRBV10-3 and TRBJ2-7, with 8 bases that match TRBD2. In germline, CDR1 is ENHRY, CDR2 SYGVKD. V shed 0 bases, J shed 4 bases, and the junction held 11 bases outside the gene matches. The CDR3 contains 17 residues. The CDR3 DNA reads TGTGCCATCAGTGAGTCCAGGGACGGGACTAGAAGTTACGAGCAGTACTTC. As protein: CAISESRDGTRSYEQYF.